This T cell receptor beta chain is from a study of blood T cell repertoires in COVID-19. Overall study context: T cells, B-cell-depleted T cells, or PBMCs provided the cDNA or gDNA that served as material.

The table came from immunoSEQ multiplex PCR; TCRdb's copy has only in-frame clones and leaves some out. In the table there are roughly 300,000 clones, 65% to 90% of which are singletons. The clonotype comes from a woman aged 18-29 years who had recovered from COVID-19. Sequencing was performed on PBMCs or T cells enriched from blood (not recorded which).

The CDR3 nucleotides are TGTGCCAGCAGTCCCCCGGGACTAGCAACGGATACGCAGTATTTT. It encodes CASSPPGLATDTQYF. The gene calls are TRBV28 and TRBJ2-3; 9 bases align to TRBD2. The length of the CDR3 is 15 residues. The V gene's germline CDR1 is MDHEN and CDR2 SYDVKM. The V gene end was trimmed by 5 bases and the J gene end by 6 bases; junction bases not matched to a gene: 9.